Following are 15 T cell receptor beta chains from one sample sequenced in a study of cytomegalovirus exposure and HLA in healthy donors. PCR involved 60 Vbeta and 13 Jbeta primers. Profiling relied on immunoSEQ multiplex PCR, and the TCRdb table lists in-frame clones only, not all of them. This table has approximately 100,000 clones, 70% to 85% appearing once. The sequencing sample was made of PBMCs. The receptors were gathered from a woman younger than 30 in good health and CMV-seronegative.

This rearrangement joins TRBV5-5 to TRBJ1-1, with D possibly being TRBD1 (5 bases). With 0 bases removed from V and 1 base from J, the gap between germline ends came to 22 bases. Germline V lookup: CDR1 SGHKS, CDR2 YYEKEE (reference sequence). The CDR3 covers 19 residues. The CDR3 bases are TGTGCCAGCAGCTTGGGAGGACCGGGGGTGTATTTGTCGAACACTGAAGCTTTCTTT. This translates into CASSLGGPGVYLSNTEAFF.

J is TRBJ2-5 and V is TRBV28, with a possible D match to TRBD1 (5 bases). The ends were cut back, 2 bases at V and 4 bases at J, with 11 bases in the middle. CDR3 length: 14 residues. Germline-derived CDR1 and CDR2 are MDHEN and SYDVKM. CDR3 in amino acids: CASSLDQGRETQYF. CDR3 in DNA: TGTGCCAGCAGTTTAGATCAGGGTCGAGAGACCCAGTACTTC.

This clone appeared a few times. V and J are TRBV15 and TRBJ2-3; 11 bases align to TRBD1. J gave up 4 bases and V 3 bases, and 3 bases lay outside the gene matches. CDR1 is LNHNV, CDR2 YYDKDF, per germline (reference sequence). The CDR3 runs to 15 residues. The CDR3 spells CATSRGQGEADTQYF. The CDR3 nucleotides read TGTGCCACCAGCAGGGGACAGGGGGAGGCAGATACGCAGTATTTT.

CDR3 sequence reads: CASSILSGGGPQHF. CDR3 coding DNA: TGTGCCAGTAGTATACTATCAGGGGGAGGACCCCAGCATTTT. V and J are TRBV19 and TRBJ1-5, with 7 bases that match TRBD1. The J segment lost 10 bases and the V segment lost 2 bases, leaving 8 bases of the junction unmatched. Germline V gene data show CDR1 as LNHDA and CDR2 as SQIVND (reference sequence). The CDR3 is 14 amino acids. The full variable domain, its missing parts supplied by reference TRBV19 and TRBJ1-5, is DGGITQSPKYLFRKEGQNVTLSCEQNLNHDAMYWYRQDPGQGLRLIYYSQIVNDFQKGDIAEGYSVSREKKESFPLTVTSAQKNPTAFYLCASSILSGGGPQHFGDGTRLSIL.

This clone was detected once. This CDR3 reads CASRPSGGGYEQYF. Here the CDR3 DNA reads TGTGCCAGTAGACCTAGCGGAGGAGGTTACGAGCAGTACTTC. V is TRBV19 and J is TRBJ2-5; the match to TRBD2 covers 7 bases. The J call may not be correct, given that the DNA end is closer to TRBJ2-7. CDR1 and CDR2 from the germline V gene are LNHDA and SQIVND (reference sequence). The CDR3 is 14 amino acids.

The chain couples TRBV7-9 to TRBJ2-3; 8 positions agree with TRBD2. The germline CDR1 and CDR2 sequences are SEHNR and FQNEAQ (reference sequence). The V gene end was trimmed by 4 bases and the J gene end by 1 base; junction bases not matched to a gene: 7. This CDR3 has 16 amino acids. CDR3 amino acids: CASSSYGAGGTDTQYF. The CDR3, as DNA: TGTGCCAGCAGCTCATACGGAGCGGGGGGCACAGATACGCAGTATTTT. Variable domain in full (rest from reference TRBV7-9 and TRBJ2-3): DTGVSQNPRHKITKRGQNVTFRCDPISEHNRLYWYRQTLGQGPEFLTYFQNEAQLEKSRLLSDRFSAERPKGSFSTLEIQRTEQGDSAMYLCASSSYGAGGTDTQYFGPGTRLTVL.

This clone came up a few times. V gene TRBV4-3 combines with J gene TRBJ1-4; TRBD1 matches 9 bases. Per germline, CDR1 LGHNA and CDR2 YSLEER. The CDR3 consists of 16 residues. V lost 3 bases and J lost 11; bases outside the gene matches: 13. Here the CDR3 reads CASSHPVGTGRRKLFF. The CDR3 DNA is TGCGCCAGCAGCCATCCCGTGGGGACAGGGCGTCGGAAACTGTTTTTT.

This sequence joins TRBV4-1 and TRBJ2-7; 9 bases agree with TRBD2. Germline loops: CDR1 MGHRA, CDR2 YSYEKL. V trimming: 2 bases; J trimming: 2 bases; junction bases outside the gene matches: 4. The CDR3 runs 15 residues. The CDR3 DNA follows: TGCGCCAGCAGCCAATCGGCTAGCGGGGCCTACGAGCAGTACTTC. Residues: CASSQSASGAYEQYF.

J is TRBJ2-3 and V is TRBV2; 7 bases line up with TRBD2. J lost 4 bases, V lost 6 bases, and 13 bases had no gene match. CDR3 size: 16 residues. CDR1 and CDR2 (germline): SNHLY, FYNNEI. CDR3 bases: TGTGCCAGCAGCGAGCGGTTGCGGGAGTTGCCAGATACGCAGTATTTT. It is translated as CASSERLRELPDTQYF. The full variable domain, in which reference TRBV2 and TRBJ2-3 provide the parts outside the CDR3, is EPEVTQTPSHQVTQMGQEVILRCVPISNHLYFYWYRQILGQKVEFLVSFYNNEISEKSEIFDDQFSVERPDGSNFTLKIRSTKLEDSAMYFCASSERLRELPDTQYFGPGTRLTVL.

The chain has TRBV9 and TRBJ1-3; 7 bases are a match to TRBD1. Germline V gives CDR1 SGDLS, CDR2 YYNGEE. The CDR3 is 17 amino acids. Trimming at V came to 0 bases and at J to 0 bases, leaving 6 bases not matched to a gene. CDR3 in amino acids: CASSVAPQGYSGNTIYF. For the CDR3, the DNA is TGTGCCAGCAGCGTAGCCCCACAGGGGTACTCTGGAAACACCATATATTTT.

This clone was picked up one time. Here the CDR3 DNA reads TGTGCCAGCGGAGGGTCCGGTGGGCAGCCCCAGCATTTT. Amino acid sequence: CASGGSGGQPQHF. V usage is TRBV7-2 and J usage is TRBJ1-5; D is unresolved. This CDR3 is built from 13 residues. CDR1 and CDR2 (germline): SGHTA, FQGNSA. The V end lost 8 bases, the J end lost 7 bases, and 15 bases lay between the germline ends.

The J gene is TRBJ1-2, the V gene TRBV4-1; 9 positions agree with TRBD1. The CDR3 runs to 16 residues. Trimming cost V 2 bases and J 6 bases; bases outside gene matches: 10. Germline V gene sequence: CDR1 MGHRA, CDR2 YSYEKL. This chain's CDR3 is CASSQSWGQGFDGYTF. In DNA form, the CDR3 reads TGCGCCAGCAGCCAATCCTGGGGACAGGGATTTGATGGCTACACCTTC.

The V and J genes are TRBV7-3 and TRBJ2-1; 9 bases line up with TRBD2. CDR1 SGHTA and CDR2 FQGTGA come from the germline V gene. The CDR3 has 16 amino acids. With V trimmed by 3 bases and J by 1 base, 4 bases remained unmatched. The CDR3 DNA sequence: TGTGCCAGCAGCTTGGGGAGCGGGGGGTCCTACAATGAGCAGTTCTTC. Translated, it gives CASSLGSGGSYNEQFF.

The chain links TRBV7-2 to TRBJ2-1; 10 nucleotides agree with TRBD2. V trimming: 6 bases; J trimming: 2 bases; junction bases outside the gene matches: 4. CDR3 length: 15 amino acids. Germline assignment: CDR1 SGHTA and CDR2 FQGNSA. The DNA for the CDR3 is TGTGCCAGCAGAATAGCGGGGGGCACCTACAATGAGCAGTTCTTC. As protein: CASRIAGGTYNEQFF.

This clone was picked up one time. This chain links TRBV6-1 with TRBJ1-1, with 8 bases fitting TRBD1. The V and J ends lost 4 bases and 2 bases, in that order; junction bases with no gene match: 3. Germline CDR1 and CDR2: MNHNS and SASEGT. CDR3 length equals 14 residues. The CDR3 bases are TGTGCCAGCAGTGCCGGACAGGGAAACACTGAAGCTTTCTTT. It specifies CASSAGQGNTEAFF.